Detailed here is one TCR beta chain. This CDR3 is built from 14 residues. From germline, CDR1 is DFQATT and CDR2 SNEGSKA (reference sequence). The V and J ends lost 5 bases and 1 base, in that order; junction bases with no gene match: 7. These data come from a study of blood T cells in healthy people across ages. With a J-beta primer mix and a sample-barcoded 5' primer, a second PCR ran about 6 to 11 cycles. TCRdb itself ran the 5' RACE reads through MiXCR, one entry per CDR3 protein. This sample has about 830,000 distinct CDR3 sequences, with 60% to 80% found just once. The TCR comes from a man aged 25-45 years in good health. The source material was blood. The V call is TRBV20-1, the J call TRBJ1-1; 7 bases line up with TRBD1. The CDR3 loop is CSAARTGQNTEAFF. CDR3 bases: TGCAGTGCTGCAAGGACAGGTCAGAACACTGAAGCTTTCTTT.